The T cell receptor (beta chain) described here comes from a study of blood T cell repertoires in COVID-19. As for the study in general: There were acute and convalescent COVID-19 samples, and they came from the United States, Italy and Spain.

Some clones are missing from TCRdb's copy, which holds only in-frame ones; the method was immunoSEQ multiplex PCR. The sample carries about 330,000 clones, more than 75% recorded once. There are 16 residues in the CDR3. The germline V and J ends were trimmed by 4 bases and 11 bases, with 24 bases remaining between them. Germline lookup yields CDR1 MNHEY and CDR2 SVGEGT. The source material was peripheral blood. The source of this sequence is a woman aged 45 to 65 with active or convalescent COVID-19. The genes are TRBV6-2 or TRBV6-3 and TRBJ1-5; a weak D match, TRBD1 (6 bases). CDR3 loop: CASSLTRAIGGKAQHF. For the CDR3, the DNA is TGTGCCAGCAGTTTAACCCGGGCAATAGGGGGTAAAGCCCAGCATTTT.